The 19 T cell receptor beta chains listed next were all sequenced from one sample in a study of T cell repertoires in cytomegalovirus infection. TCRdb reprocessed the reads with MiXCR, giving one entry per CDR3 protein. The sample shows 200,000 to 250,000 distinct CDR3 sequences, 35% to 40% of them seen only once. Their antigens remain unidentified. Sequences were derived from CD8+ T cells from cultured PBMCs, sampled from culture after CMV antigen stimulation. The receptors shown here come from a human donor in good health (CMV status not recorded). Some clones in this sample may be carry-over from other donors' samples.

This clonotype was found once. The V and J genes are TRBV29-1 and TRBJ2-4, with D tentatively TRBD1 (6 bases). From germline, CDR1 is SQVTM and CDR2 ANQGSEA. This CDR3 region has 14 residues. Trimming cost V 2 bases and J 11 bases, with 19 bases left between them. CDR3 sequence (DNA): TGCAGCGTTGAATTGGCTAGACTTGAGGGGGTTCAGTACTTC. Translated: CSVELARLEGVQYF.

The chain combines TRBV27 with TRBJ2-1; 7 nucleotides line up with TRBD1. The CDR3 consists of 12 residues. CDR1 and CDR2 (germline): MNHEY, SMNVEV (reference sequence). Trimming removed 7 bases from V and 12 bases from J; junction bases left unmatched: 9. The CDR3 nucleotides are TGTGCCAGCATCGACCAGGGACAGCTGCAGTTCTTC. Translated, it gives CASIDQGQLQFF.

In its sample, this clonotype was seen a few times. The DNA for the CDR3 is TGTGCCAGCAGTCCCTCCCCTCGTAAAGTGGGATACAATGAGCAGTTCTTC. It is translated as CASSPSPRKVGYNEQFF. J is TRBJ2-1 and V is TRBV28; D gene uncertain. Trimming cost V 5 bases and J 4 bases, with 21 bases left between them. Germline CDR1 MDHEN, CDR2 SYDVKM. This CDR3 region has 17 residues.

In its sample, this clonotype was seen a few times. Here the CDR3 DNA reads TGTGCCAGCAGCCAAGATCCGACACAAAGTTCCCCCAATGAGCAGTTCTTC. Residues: CASSQDPTQSSPNEQFF. This rearrangement joins TRBV4-2 to TRBJ2-1; D is uncertain. This CDR3 has 17 amino acids. V was clipped by 0 bases and J by 6 bases, with 18 bases between them. Germline V gene lookup returns CDR1 LGHNA and CDR2 YNFKEQ.

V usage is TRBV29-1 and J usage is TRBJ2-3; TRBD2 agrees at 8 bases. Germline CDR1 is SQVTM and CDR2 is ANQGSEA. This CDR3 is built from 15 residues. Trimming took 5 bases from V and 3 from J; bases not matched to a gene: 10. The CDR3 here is CSVLSRGGETDTQYF. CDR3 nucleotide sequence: TGCAGCGTTCTCAGCCGGGGGGGCGAAACAGATACGCAGTATTTT.

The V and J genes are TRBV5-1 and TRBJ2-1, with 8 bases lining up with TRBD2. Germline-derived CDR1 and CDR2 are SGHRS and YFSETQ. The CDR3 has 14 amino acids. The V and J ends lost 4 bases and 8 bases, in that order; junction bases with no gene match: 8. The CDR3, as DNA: TGCGCCAGCAGCGGCGGGACTAGTGGCCATGAGCAGTTCTTC. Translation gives CASSGGTSGHEQFF.

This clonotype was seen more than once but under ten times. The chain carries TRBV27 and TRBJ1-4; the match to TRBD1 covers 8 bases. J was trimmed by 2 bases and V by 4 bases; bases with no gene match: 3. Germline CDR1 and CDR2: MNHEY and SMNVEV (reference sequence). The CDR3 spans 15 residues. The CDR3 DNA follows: TGTGCCAGCAGTTCAAGGGACAGGACTAATGAAAAACTGTTTTTT. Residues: CASSSRDRTNEKLFF.

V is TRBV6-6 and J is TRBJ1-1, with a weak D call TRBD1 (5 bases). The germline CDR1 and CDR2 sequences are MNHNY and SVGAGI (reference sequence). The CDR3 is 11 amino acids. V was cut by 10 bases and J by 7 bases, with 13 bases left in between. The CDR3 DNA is TGTGCCATCGCATGGGGCGGTGAAGCTTTCTTT. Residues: CAIAWGGEAFF.

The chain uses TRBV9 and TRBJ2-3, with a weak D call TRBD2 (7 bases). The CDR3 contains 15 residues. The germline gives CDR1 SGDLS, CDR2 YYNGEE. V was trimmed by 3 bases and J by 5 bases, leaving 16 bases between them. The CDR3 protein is CASSGGGGRGDTQYF. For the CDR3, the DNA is TGTGCCAGCAGCGGGGGGGGGGGCCGTGGAGATACGCAGTATTTT.

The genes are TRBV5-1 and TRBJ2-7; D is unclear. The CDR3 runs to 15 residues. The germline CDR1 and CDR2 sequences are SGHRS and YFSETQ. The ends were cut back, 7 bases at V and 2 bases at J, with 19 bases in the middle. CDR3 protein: CASSEGPRGAYEQYF. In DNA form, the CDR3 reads TGCGCCAGCTCGGAAGGGCCCCGTGGGGCCTACGAGCAGTACTTC.

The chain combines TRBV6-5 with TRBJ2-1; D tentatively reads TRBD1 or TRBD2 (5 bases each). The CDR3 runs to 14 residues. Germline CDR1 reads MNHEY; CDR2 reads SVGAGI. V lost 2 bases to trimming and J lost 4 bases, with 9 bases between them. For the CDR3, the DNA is TGTGCCAGCAGTTACCCGGGACCGTACAATGAGCAGTTCTTC. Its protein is CASSYPGPYNEQFF.

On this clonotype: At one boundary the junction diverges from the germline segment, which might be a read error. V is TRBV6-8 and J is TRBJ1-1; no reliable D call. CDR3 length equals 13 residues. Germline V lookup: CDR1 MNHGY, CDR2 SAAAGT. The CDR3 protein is CATQSGENPEAFF. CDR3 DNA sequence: TGTGCCACCCAGTCGGGCGAGAACCCTGAAGCTTTCTTT.

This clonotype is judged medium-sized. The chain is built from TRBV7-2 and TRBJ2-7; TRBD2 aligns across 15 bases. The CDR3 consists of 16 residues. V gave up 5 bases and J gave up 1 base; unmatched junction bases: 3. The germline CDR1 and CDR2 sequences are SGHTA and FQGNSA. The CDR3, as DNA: TGTGCCAGCAGCCTAGGGACTAGCGGGAGGTCCTACGAGCAGTACTTC. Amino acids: CASSLGTSGRSYEQYF.

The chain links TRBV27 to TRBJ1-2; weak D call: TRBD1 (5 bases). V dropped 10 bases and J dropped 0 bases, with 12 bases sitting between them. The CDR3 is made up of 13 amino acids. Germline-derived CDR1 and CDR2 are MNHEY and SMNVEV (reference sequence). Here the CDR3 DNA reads TGTGCCACCTCGGGACTCCCTAACTATGGCTACACCTTC. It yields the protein CATSGLPNYGYTF.

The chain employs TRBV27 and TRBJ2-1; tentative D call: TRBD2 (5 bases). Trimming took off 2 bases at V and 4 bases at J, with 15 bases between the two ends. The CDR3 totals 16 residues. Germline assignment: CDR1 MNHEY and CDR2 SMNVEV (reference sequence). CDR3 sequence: CASSLAASWTYNEQFF. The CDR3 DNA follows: TGTGCCAGCAGTTTAGCGGCCAGCTGGACTTACAATGAGCAGTTCTTC.

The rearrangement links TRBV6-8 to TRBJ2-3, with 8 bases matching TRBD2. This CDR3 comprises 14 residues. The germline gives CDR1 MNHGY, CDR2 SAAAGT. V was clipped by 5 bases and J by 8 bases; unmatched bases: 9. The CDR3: CASSPGLGAGTQYF. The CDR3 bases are TGTGCCAGCAGTCCGGGACTAGGTGCGGGTACGCAGTATTTT.

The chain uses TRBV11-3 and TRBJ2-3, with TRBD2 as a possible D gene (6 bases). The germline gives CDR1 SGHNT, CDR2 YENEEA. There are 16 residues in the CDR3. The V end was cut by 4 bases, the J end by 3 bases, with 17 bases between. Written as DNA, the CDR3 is TGTGCCAGCAGCTCGGGCCAAGGGGAGGTTACAGATACGCAGTATTTT. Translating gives CASSSGQGEVTDTQYF.

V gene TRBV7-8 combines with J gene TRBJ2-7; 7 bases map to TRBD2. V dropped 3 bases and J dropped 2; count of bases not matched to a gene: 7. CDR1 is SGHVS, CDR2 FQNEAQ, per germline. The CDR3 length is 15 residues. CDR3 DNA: TGTGCCAGCAGCTTCCAGCGGGAAACCCCCTACGAGCAGTACTTC. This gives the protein CASSFQRETPYEQYF.

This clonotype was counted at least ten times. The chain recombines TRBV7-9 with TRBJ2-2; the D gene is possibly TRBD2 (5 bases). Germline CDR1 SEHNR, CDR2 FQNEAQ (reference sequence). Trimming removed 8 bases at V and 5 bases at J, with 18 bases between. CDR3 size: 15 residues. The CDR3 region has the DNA TGTGCCAGCCGCCCCTCGGGGATGGGTACCGGGGAGCTGTTTTTT. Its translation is CASRPSGMGTGELFF.